The source of this T cell receptor (beta chain) is a study of T cells in Graves' hyperthyroidism and ophthalmopathy. Patients were aged 18 to 65, had disease duration under 2 months, and had newly diagnosed hyperthyroidism. This clonotype was counted ten times or more. Its antigen remains unknown. The length of the CDR3 is 14 residues. CDR1 is MNHEY, CDR2 SMNVEV, per germline (reference sequence). The V end lost 2 bases, the J end lost 4 bases, and 9 bases lay between the germline ends. From RNA transcripts, TCR beta CDR3 regions were amplified. First-round RT-PCR with HTBI primers amplified the TCR CDR3 region. TCRdb reprocessed the multiplex PCR reads via MiXCR and lists one record per CDR3 protein. This repertoire shows about 290,000 distinct CDR3 sequences, about an eighth found once; its top ten account for less than 8%. Overall study findings and caveats: Most thyroid clonotypes with frequency above 0.001 were detected in blood. The authors' 13 V-J model separated ophthalmopathy from stable hyperthyroidism.

This chain connects TRBV27 to TRBJ2-1; D uncertain. The sequencing sample was made of blood. This clonotype originated in a woman aged 35 to 49 with Graves' hyperthyroidism. The CDR3 DNA sequence: TGTGCCAGCAGTTTAAGCGCCAAATACAATGAGCAGTTCTTC. Translation gives CASSLSAKYNEQFF.